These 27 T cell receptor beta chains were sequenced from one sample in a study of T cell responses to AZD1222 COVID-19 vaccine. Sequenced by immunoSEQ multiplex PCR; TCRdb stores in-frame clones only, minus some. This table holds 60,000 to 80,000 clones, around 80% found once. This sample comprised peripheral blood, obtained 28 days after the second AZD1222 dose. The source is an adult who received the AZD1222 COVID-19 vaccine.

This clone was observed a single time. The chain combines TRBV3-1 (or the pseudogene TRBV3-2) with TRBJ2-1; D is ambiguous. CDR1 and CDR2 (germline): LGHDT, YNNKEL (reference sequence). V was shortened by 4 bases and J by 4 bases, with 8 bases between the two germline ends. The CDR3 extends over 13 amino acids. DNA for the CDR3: TGTGCCAGCAGCCCTCGAGAGTACAATGAGCAGTTCTTC. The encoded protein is CASSPREYNEQFF.

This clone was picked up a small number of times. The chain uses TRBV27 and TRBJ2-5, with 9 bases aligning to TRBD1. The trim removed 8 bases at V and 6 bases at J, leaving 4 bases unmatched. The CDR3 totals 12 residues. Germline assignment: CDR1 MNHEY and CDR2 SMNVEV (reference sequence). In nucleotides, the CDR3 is TGTGCCAGCCTGGACAGGGGCCAGACCCAGTACTTC. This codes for CASLDRGQTQYF.

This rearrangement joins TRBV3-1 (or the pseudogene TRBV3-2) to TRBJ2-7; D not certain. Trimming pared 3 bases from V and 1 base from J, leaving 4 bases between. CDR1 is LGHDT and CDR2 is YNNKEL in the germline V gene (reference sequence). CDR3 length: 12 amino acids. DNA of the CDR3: TGTGCCAGCAGCCAGGTTTCCTACGAGCAGTACTTC. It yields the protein CASSQVSYEQYF.

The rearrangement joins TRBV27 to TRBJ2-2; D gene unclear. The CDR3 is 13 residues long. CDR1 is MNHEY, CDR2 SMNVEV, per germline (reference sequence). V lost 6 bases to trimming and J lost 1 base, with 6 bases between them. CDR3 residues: CASRGMNTGELFF. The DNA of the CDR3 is TGTGCCAGCAGGGGGATGAACACCGGGGAGCTGTTTTTT.

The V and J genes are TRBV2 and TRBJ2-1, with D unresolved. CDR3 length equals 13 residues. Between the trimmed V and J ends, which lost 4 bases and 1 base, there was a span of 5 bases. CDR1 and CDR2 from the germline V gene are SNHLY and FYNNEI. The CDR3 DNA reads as TGTGCCAGCAGTGTTGCGTCCTACAATGAGCAGTTCTTC. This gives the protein CASSVASYNEQFF.

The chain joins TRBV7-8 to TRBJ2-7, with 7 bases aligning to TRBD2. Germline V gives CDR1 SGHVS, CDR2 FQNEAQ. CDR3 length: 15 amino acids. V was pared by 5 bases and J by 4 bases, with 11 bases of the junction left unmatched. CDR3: CASSPPAGRGYEQYF. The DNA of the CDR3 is TGTGCCAGCAGCCCCCCCGCGGGGAGGGGATACGAGCAGTACTTC.

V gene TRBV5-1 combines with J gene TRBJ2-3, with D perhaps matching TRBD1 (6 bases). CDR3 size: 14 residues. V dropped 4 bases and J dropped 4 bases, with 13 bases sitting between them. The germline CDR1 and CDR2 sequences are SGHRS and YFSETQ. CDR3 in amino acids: CASSRGQWPDTQYF. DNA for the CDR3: TGCGCCAGCAGCAGAGGACAGTGGCCAGATACGCAGTATTTT.

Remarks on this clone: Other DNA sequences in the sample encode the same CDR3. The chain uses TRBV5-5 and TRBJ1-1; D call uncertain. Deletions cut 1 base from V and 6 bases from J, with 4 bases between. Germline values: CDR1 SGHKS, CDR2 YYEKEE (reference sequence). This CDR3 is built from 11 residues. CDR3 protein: CASSLRAEAFF. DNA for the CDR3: TGTGCCAGCAGCTTGCGAGCTGAAGCTTTCTTT.

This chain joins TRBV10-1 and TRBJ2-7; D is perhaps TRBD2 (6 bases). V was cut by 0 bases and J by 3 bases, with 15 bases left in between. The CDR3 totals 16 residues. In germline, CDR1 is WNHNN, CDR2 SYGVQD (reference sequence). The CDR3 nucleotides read TGCGCCAGCAGTGAGTCGCCCCCCGGGGGAAACTACGAGCAGTACTTC. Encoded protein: CASSESPPGGNYEQYF.

The CDR3 region has the DNA TGCGCCAGCAGCTGGGTGGGGACAGGAGTTAATGAAAAACTGTTTTTT. Translated: CASSWVGTGVNEKLFF. This chain uses TRBV5-1 with TRBJ1-4; 8 nucleotides match TRBD1. Germline loops: CDR1 SGHRS, CDR2 YFSETQ. This CDR3 comprises 16 residues. J lost 4 bases, V lost 3 bases, and 8 bases had no gene match.

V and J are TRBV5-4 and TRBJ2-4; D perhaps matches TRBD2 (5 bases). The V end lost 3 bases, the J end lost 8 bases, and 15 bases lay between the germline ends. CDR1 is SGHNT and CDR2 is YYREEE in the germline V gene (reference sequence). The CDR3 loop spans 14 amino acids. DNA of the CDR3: TGTGCCAGCAGCTCGTGGGCGGGTGGGGACATTCAGTACTTC. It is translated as CASSSWAGGDIQYF.

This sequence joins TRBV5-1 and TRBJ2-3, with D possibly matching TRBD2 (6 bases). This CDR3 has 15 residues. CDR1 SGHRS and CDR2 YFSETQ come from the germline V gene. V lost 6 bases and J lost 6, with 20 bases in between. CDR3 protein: CASTGWTGGWDTQYF. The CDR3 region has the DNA TGCGCCAGCACCGGATGGACCGGGGGATGGGATACGCAGTATTTT.

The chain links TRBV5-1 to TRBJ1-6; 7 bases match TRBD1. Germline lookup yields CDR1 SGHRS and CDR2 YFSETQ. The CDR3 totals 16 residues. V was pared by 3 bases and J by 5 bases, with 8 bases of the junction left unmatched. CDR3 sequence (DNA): TGCGCCAGCAGCTCGGACGCAGGACAGGATAATTCACCCCTCCACTTT. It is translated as CASSSDAGQDNSPLHF. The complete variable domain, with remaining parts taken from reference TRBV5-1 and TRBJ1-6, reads KAGVTQTPRYLIKTRGQQVTLSCSPISGHRSVSWYQQTPGQGLQFLFEYFSETQRNKGNFPGRFSGRQFSNSRSEMNVSTLELGDSALYLCASSSDAGQDNSPLHFGNGTRLTVT.

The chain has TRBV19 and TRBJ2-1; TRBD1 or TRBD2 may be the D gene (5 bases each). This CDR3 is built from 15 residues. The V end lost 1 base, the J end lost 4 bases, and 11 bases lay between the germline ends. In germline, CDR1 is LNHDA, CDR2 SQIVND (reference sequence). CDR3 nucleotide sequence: TGTGCCAGTAGTATAGCCGGGACGGCTTACAATGAGCAGTTCTTC. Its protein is CASSIAGTAYNEQFF.

DNA for the CDR3: TGTGCCAGCAGTTTTTTGTTAGCGGGGAACTACAATGAGCAGTTCTTC. It codes for CASSFLLAGNYNEQFF. The chain has TRBV28 and TRBJ2-1, with TRBD2 identical over 8 bases. CDR1 and CDR2 (germline): MDHEN, SYDVKM. With V trimmed by 3 bases and J by 3 bases, 7 bases remained unmatched. The CDR3 loop spans 16 amino acids.

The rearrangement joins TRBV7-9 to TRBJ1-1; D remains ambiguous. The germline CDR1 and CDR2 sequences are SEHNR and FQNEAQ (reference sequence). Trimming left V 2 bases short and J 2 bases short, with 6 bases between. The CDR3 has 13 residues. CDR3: CASSLSDNTEAFF. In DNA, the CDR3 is TGTGCCAGCAGCTTATCGGACAACACTGAAGCTTTCTTT.

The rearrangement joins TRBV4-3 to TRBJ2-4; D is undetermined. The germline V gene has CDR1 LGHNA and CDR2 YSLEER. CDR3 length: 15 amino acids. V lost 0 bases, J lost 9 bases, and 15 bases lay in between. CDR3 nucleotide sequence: TGCGCCAGCAGCCAAGACGAGACTGGGCTCGGCATTCAGTACTTC. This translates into CASSQDETGLGIQYF.

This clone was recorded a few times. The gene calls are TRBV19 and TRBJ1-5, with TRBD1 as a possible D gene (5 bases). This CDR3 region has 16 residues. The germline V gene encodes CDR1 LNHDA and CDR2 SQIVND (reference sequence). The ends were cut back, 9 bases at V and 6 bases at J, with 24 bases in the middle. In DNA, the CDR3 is TGTGCCAGCCATCGGGGCCCGAAAATTCGTGGTCAGCCCCAGCATTTT. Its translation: CASHRGPKIRGQPQHF.

CDR3 region: CASSQERSGRADTGELFF. CDR3 nucleotide sequence: TGCGCCAGCAGCCAAGAGCGTAGCGGGAGGGCGGACACCGGGGAGCTGTTTTTT. This chain links TRBV4-3 with TRBJ2-2, with TRBD2 matching over 11 bases. This CDR3 contains 18 residues. Looked up from germline, CDR1 is LGHNA and CDR2 is YSLEER. Trimming at V came to 0 bases and at J to 3 bases, leaving 6 bases not matched to a gene.

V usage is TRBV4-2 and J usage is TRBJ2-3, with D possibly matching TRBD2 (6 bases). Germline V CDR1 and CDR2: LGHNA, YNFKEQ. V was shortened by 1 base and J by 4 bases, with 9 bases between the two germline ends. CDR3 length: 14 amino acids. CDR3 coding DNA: TGTGCCAGCAGCCAAGCGGGAGAGGCAGATACGCAGTATTTT. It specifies CASSQAGEADTQYF.

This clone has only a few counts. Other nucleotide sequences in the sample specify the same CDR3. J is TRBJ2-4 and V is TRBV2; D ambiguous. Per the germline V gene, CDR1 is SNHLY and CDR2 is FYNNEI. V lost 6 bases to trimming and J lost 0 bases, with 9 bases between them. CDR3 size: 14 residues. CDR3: CASSETEAKNIQYF. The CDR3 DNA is TGTGCCAGCAGCGAGACTGAAGCCAAAAACATTCAGTACTTC.

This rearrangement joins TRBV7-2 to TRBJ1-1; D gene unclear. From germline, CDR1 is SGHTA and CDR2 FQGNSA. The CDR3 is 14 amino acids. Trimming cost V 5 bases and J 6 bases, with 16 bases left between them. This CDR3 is CASSEDVRTAEAFF. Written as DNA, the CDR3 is TGTGCCAGCAGCGAAGATGTCAGGACGGCTGAAGCTTTCTTT.

This CDR3 reads CSASRPGRFSGYTF. For the CDR3, the DNA is TGCAGTGCTAGTCGGCCAGGGAGGTTCAGTGGCTACACCTTC. The V call is TRBV20-1, the J call TRBJ1-2; weak D call: TRBD1 (5 bases). Germline V gene sequence: CDR1 DFQATT, CDR2 SNEGSKA (reference sequence). V was shortened by 3 bases and J by 7 bases, with 18 bases between the two germline ends. The length of the CDR3 is 14 residues.

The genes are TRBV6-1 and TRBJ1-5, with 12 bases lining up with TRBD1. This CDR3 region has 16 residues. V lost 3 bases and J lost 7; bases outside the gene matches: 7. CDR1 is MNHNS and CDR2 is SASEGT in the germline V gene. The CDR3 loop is CASSDRDRGRVQPQHF. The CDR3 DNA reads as TGTGCCAGCAGTGACCGGGACAGGGGGCGCGTACAGCCCCAGCATTTT.

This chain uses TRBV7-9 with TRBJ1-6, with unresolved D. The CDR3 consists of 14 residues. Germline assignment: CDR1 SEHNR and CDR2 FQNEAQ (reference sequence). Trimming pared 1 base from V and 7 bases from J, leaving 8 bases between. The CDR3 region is CASSLVGRNSPLHF. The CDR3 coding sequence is TGTGCCAGCAGCTTAGTGGGGAGAAATTCACCCCTCCACTTT.

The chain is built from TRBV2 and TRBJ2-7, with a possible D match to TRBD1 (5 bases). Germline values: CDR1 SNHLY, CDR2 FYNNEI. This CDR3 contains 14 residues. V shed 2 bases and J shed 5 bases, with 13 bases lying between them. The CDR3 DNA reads TGTGCCAGCAGTGAAAGTAACAGGCTCAACGAGCAGTACTTC. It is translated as CASSESNRLNEQYF.

CDR3 region: CASTPMAGGELFF. In DNA, the CDR3 is TGTGCCAGCACCCCCATGGCTGGCGGGGAGCTGTTTTTT. V usage is TRBV28 and J usage is TRBJ2-2; no firm D call. Trimming cost V 7 bases and J 7 bases, with 13 bases left between them. The germline CDR1 and CDR2 sequences are MDHEN and SYDVKM. The CDR3 runs 13 residues. The complete variable domain, with remaining parts taken from reference TRBV28 and TRBJ2-2, reads DVKVTQSSRYLVKRTGEKVFLECVQDMDHENMFWYRQDPGLGLRLIYFSYDVKMKEKGDIPEGYSVSREKKERFSLILESASTNQTSMYLCASTPMAGGELFFGEGSRLTVL.